This T cell receptor beta chain was captured by sequencing in a study of T cells in localized non-small cell lung cancer. The study, taken as a whole, reports: The study found T cell clonality highest in uninvolved adjacent lung, above tumor.

The data were produced by immunoSEQ multiplex PCR, yet TCRdb's version contains in-frame clones alone and is incomplete. Seen here are 9,500 to 11,000 clones, 90% observed once, and the top ten hold around 13%. On this clone: Its target is not known.

The sample here was peripheral blood, taken before any cancer treatment. The receptor comes from a male donor aged 60 or over with stage III lung adenocarcinoma.

The CDR3 sequence is CASSLQQGNEQYF. In DNA form, the CDR3 reads TGTGCCAGCAGCCTACAACAGGGGAACGAGCAGTACTTC. The V gene is TRBV5-5, the J gene TRBJ2-7, with 7 bases matching TRBD1. The CDR3 covers 13 residues. V was pared by 4 bases and J by 5 bases, with 6 bases of the junction left unmatched. Germline values: CDR1 SGHKS, CDR2 YYEKEE (reference sequence).